These 27 T cell receptor beta chains share one sample of origin, sequenced in a study of blood T cell repertoires in COVID-19. Only in-frame clones appear in the TCRdb table, and some are missing; sequencing was by immunoSEQ multiplex PCR. The table shows about 86,000 clones, with roughly 89% occurring only once. Input material: PBMCs or T cells enriched from blood (not recorded which). Receptors were obtained from a woman aged 45 to 65 with acute COVID-19.

This clone was seen only a few times. The V gene is TRBV7-9, the J gene TRBJ2-2, with TRBD1 identical over 8 bases. The CDR3 is 14 amino acids. Germline assignment: CDR1 SEHNR and CDR2 FQNEAQ (reference sequence). After removal of 6 bases from V and 10 bases from J, the junction contained 10 bases not matched to a gene. CDR3 sequence (DNA): TGTGCCAGCAGAAAGGGACAGGAGACTGCGGAGCTGTTTTTT. Protein: CASRKGQETAELFF. The variable domain in full, completed from reference TRBV7-9 and TRBJ2-2, reads DTGVSQNPRHKITKRGQNVTFRCDPISEHNRLYWYRQTLGQGPEFLTYFQNEAQLEKSRLLSDRFSAERPKGSFSTLEIQRTEQGDSAMYLCASRKGQETAELFFGEGSRLTVL.

This chain links TRBV6-5 with TRBJ1-6, with 7 bases that match TRBD1. There are 15 residues in the CDR3. Germline trimming cut 6 bases from V and 7 bases from J; bases unmatched to any gene: 9. Germline lookup yields CDR1 MNHEY and CDR2 SVGAGI. Written as DNA, the CDR3 is TGTGCCAGCAGATCGGTACAGGGGCGGAATTCACCCCTCCACTTT. Its translation: CASRSVQGRNSPLHF.

The chain recombines TRBV19 with TRBJ1-1, with D uncertain. Germline V CDR1 and CDR2: LNHDA, SQIVND (reference sequence). The CDR3 sequence is 14 residues long. The V end lost 7 bases, the J end lost 0 bases, and 12 bases lay between the germline ends. CDR3 in DNA: TGTGCCAGTAAGGTGAGGCTGATGAACACTGAAGCTTTCTTT. Residues: CASKVRLMNTEAFF. Together with reference TRBV19 and TRBJ1-1, the CDR3 gives the full variable domain: DGGITQSPKYLFRKEGQNVTLSCEQNLNHDAMYWYRQDPGQGLRLIYYSQIVNDFQKGDIAEGYSVSREKKESFPLTVTSAQKNPTAFYLCASKVRLMNTEAFFGQGTRLTVV.

This chain links TRBV5-1 with TRBJ2-3, with 8 nucleotides matching TRBD2. The germline V gene encodes CDR1 SGHRS and CDR2 YFSETQ. Unmatched junction bases numbered 2, after V lost 0 bases and J lost 2 bases. The CDR3 totals 15 residues. The CDR3 region is CASSLVAGSTDTQYF. The CDR3 DNA sequence: TGCGCCAGCAGCTTGGTAGCGGGGTCCACAGATACGCAGTATTTT.

CDR3 loop: CASSQTRGTEAFF. CDR3 nucleotides: TGCGCCAGCAGTCAGACCCGGGGCACTGAAGCTTTCTTT. This chain uses TRBV5-1 with TRBJ1-1; no clear D. The CDR3 is 13 amino acids. Trimming removed 5 bases at V and 4 bases at J, with 12 bases between. The germline CDR1 and CDR2 sequences are SGHRS and YFSETQ.

DNA of the CDR3: TGTGCCAGCAGGAGAGGAGTGGGGAGCGCAGATACGCAGTATTTT. This sequence encodes CASRRGVGSADTQYF. The rearrangement uses TRBV6-5 and TRBJ2-3; tentative D call: TRBD2 (5 bases). Germline CDR1 MNHEY, CDR2 SVGAGI. V dropped 6 bases and J dropped 4 bases, with 17 bases sitting between them. This CDR3 spans 15 amino acids.

The chain couples TRBV7-2 to TRBJ1-1; D might be TRBD1 (5 bases). The CDR3 has 13 residues. Germline V gene data show CDR1 as SGHTA and CDR2 as FQGNSA. Trimming took 3 bases from V and 1 from J, leaving 6 bases between them. CDR3 amino acids: CASSFTGNTEAFF. CDR3 coding DNA: TGTGCCAGCAGCTTCACAGGGAACACTGAAGCTTTCTTT.

The chain uses TRBV7-3 and TRBJ2-1, with D possibly being TRBD2 (6 bases). Germline lookup yields CDR1 SGHTA and CDR2 FQGTGA. The CDR3 covers 14 residues. The germline V and J ends were trimmed by 5 bases and 5 bases, with 13 bases remaining between them. Here the CDR3 DNA reads TGTGCCAGCAGCCCCGGGGGTACCAACAATGAGCAGTTCTTC. Amino acids: CASSPGGTNNEQFF.

The rearrangement joins TRBV5-4 to TRBJ2-5; D may be TRBD1 (5 bases). V was clipped by 0 bases and J by 1 base, with 13 bases between them. This CDR3 spans 16 amino acids. Germline assignment: CDR1 SGHNT and CDR2 YYREEE (reference sequence). CDR3 sequence (DNA): TGTGCCAGCAGCTTGGGTCCGACAGCTAGCCAAGAGACCCAGTACTTC. Protein: CASSLGPTASQETQYF.

This chain connects TRBV19 to TRBJ1-6; D perhaps matches TRBD1 (6 bases). The V and J ends lost 4 bases and 0 bases respectively, with 10 bases between them. Looked up from germline, CDR1 is LNHDA and CDR2 is SQIVND (reference sequence). There are 16 residues in the CDR3. CDR3: CASSTTGSSYNSPLHF. The CDR3 region has the DNA TGTGCCAGTAGTACTACAGGGAGCTCCTATAATTCACCCCTCCACTTT.

The chain joins TRBV6-5 to TRBJ1-1, with 8 bases fitting TRBD1. The germline CDR1 and CDR2 sequences are MNHEY and SVGAGI. J lost 4 bases, V lost 7 bases, and 5 bases had no gene match. The CDR3 is 13 amino acids. The CDR3: CASTRTGSTEAFF. The CDR3 DNA reads TGTGCCAGCACGAGGACAGGGAGCACTGAAGCTTTCTTT.

This clone occurred once. V and J are TRBV5-1 and TRBJ2-5, with a weak D call TRBD2 (6 bases). CDR3 length: 16 residues. CDR1 and CDR2 from the germline V gene are SGHRS and YFSETQ. V was trimmed by 6 bases and J by 0 bases, leaving 18 bases between them. CDR3 nucleotide sequence: TGCGCCAGCACCTGGGGTCTAGGAGGGAACCAAGAGACCCAGTACTTC. Protein product: CASTWGLGGNQETQYF.

V gene TRBV12-5 combines with J gene TRBJ1-6; TRBD1 matches 7 bases. Per germline, CDR1 LGHNT and CDR2 FRNRAP. The V gene end was trimmed by 2 bases and the J gene end by 6 bases; junction bases not matched to a gene: 16. This CDR3 comprises 19 residues. The CDR3 nucleotides are TGTGCTAGTGGTTTGAAACTTCTTGGGACAGCGACTCTTAATTCACCCCTCCACTTT. Translating it yields CASGLKLLGTATLNSPLHF.

The V and J genes are TRBV7-9 and TRBJ1-5; 7 positions match TRBD1. The germline V gene encodes CDR1 SEHNR and CDR2 FQNEAQ (reference sequence). The CDR3 consists of 16 residues. V trimming: 3 bases; J trimming: 4 bases; junction bases outside the gene matches: 9. CDR3 sequence (DNA): TGTGCCAGCAGCTTGGGTGTAGGGGGCCCAAATCAGCCCCAGCATTTT. This gives the protein CASSLGVGGPNQPQHF.

The rearrangement uses TRBV7-9 and TRBJ1-1, with D possibly matching TRBD1 (6 bases). The V end lost 6 bases, the J end lost 0 bases, and 23 bases lay between the germline ends. CDR3 length equals 18 residues. The V gene's germline CDR1 is SEHNR and CDR2 FQNEAQ (reference sequence). This CDR3 reads CASRQDSYPGPLNTEAFF. The CDR3 DNA sequence: TGTGCCAGCAGACAGGACAGTTACCCTGGACCCCTGAACACTGAAGCTTTCTTT.

The chain uses TRBV6-5 and TRBJ1-6; D possibly corresponds to TRBD1 (5 bases). Germline V gives CDR1 MNHEY, CDR2 SVGAGI. Between the trimmed V and J ends, which lost 6 bases and 9 bases, there was a span of 12 bases. The CDR3 has 13 residues. CDR3 nucleotide sequence: TGTGCCAGCAGGGGCAGGGAAGGTTCACCCCTCCACTTT. Residues: CASRGREGSPLHF.

The rearrangement joins TRBV7-8 to TRBJ2-1; D uncertain. The V end lost 3 bases, the J end lost 2 bases, and 8 bases lay between the germline ends. In germline, CDR1 is SGHVS, CDR2 FQNEAQ. CDR3 size: 14 residues. The CDR3 here is CASSLESAYNEQFF. The CDR3 nucleotides read TGTGCCAGCAGCTTGGAGAGCGCCTACAATGAGCAGTTCTTC. Combining the CDR3 with reference TRBV7-8 and TRBJ2-1 gives the whole variable domain GAGVSQSPRYKVAKRGQDVALRCDPISGHVSLFWYQQALGQGPEFLTYFQNEAQLDKSGLPSDRFFAERPEGSVSTLKIQRTQQEDSAVYLCASSLESAYNEQFFGPGTRLTVL.

This clone was counted a single time. The rearrangement links TRBV12-3 or TRBV12-4 to TRBJ2-2, with D perhaps TRBD2 (5 bases). V lost 6 bases to trimming and J lost 2 bases, with 7 bases between them. CDR3 length: 13 amino acids. In DNA, the CDR3 is TGTGCCAGCAGGACTATCAACACCGGGGAGCTGTTTTTT. Translated: CASRTINTGELFF.

This clone was recorded only once. The CDR3 nucleotides are TGTGCCAGCAGCGGCCGAGACAGGGACACTGAAGCTTTCTTT. Protein product: CASSGRDRDTEAFF. The rearrangement links TRBV9 to TRBJ1-1; TRBD1 matches 7 bases. Germline V gene data show CDR1 as SGDLS and CDR2 as YYNGEE. V shed 3 bases, J shed 3 bases, and the junction held 5 bases outside the gene matches. This CDR3 has 14 residues.

The J gene is TRBJ1-1, the V gene TRBV10-2; 7 bases agree with TRBD1. The CDR3 has 15 amino acids. V lost 5 bases, J lost 2 bases, and 8 bases stayed unmatched. Germline V gene data show CDR1 as WSHSY and CDR2 as SAAADI. CDR3 loop: CASSRLTGINTEAFF. The CDR3 DNA sequence: TGCGCCAGCAGTCGTCTGACAGGGATTAACACTGAAGCTTTCTTT.

V is TRBV29-1 and J is TRBJ1-1; 7 nucleotides match TRBD1. This CDR3 region has 13 residues. Germline V CDR1 and CDR2: SQVTM, ANQGSEA. V lost 3 bases and J lost 4; bases outside the gene matches: 5. DNA of the CDR3: TGCAGCGTTGACTCGACAGGGCTCACTGAAGCTTTCTTT. It encodes CSVDSTGLTEAFF.

The chain uses TRBV4-3 and TRBJ2-7; possibly TRBD2 for D (6 bases). The CDR3 is made up of 16 amino acids. The germline V gene has CDR1 LGHNA and CDR2 YSLEER. With 1 base removed from V and 6 bases from J, the gap between germline ends came to 19 bases. The CDR3 region has the DNA TGCGCCAGCAGCCAAGTTGCTGGGACTGAGCCTCGCGAGCAGTACTTC. This gives the protein CASSQVAGTEPREQYF.

This chain uses TRBV14 with TRBJ1-6; perhaps TRBD1 as D (6 bases). CDR3 length equals 16 residues. CDR1 SGHDN and CDR2 FVKESK come from the germline V gene. V was shortened by 3 bases and J by 1 base, with 10 bases between the two germline ends. The CDR3 sequence: CASSHRRGSYNSPLHF. In DNA form, the CDR3 reads TGTGCCAGCAGCCACCGCAGGGGATCCTATAATTCACCCCTCCACTTT.

The chain carries TRBV7-3 and TRBJ2-5, with 11 bases aligning to TRBD1. CDR3 length: 15 amino acids. CDR1 is SGHTA, CDR2 FQGTGA, per germline. V lost 5 bases and J lost 4; bases outside the gene matches: 6. CDR3 in amino acids: CASSDPGQGGETQYF. The CDR3 region has the DNA TGTGCCAGCAGCGACCCGGGACAGGGGGGAGAGACCCAGTACTTC.

This chain joins TRBV5-8 and TRBJ1-1; maybe TRBD1 (6 bases). CDR3 length equals 15 residues. Germline assignment: CDR1 SGHTS and CDR2 YDEGEE. Trimming cost V 2 bases and J 3 bases, with 14 bases left between them. CDR3 sequence reads: CASSFLWGPDTEAFF. CDR3 coding DNA: TGTGCCAGCAGCTTTTTGTGGGGGCCGGACACTGAAGCTTTCTTT.

This chain uses TRBV11-3 with TRBJ1-1, with D tentatively TRBD1 (6 bases). V gave up 0 bases and J gave up 2 bases, with 10 bases separating them. Germline V gives CDR1 SGHNT, CDR2 YENEEA. This CDR3 comprises 15 residues. The CDR3 is CASSLDNRVNTEAFF. CDR3 nucleotides: TGTGCCAGCAGCTTAGATAACAGGGTCAACACTGAAGCTTTCTTT.

This chain links TRBV19 with TRBJ1-1; D possibly corresponds to TRBD1 (5 bases). V was shortened by 1 base and J by 4 bases, with 13 bases between the two germline ends. The CDR3 runs to 15 residues. From germline, CDR1 is LNHDA and CDR2 SQIVND (reference sequence). CDR3 DNA: TGTGCCAGTAGTATAGGCGGGGGGGAGGGCACTGAAGCTTTCTTT. This translates into CASSIGGGEGTEAFF.